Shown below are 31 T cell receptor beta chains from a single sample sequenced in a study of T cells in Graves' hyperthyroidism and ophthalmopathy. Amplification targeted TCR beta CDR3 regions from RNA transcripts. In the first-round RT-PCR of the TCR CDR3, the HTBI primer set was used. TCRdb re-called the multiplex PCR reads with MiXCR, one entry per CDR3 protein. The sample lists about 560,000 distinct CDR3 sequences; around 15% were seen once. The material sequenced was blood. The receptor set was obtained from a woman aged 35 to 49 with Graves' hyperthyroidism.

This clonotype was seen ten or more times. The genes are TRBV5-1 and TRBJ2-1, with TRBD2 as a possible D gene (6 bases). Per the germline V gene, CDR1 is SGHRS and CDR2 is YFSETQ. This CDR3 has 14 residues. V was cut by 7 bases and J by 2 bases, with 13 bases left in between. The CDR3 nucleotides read TGCGCCAGCGGGGACCCGGGGGCCTACAATGAGCAGTTCTTC. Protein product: CASGDPGAYNEQFF.

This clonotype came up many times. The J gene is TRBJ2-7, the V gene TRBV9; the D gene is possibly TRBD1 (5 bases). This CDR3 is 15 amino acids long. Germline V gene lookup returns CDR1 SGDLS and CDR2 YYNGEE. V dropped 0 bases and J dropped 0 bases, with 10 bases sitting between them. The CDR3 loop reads CASSVVPDTSYEQYF. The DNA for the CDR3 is TGTGCCAGCAGCGTAGTCCCGGACACCTCCTACGAGCAGTACTTC.

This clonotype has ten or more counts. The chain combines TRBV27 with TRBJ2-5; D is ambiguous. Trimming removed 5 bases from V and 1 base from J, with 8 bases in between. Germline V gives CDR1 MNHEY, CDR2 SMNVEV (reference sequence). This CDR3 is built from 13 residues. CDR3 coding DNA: TGTGCCAGCAGTGGCTCCTCCCAAGAGACCCAGTACTTC. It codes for CASSGSSQETQYF.

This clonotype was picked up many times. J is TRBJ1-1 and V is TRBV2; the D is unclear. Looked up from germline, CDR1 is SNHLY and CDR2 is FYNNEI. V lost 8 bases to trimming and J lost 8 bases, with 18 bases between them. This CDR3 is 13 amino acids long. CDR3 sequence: CASGGLGWLEAFF. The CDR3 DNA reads TGTGCCAGCGGAGGACTCGGATGGTTAGAAGCTTTCTTT.

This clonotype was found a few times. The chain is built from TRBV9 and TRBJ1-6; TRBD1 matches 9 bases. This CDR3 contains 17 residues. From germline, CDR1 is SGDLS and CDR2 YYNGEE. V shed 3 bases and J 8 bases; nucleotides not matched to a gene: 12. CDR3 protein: CASSAPPGTGPDSPLHF. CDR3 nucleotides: TGTGCCAGCAGCGCACCTCCCGGGACAGGGCCTGATTCACCCCTCCACTTT.

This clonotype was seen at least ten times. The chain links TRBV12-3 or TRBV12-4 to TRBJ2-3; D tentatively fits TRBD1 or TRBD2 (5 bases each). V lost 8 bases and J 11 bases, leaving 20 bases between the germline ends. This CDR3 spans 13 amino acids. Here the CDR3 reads CASRRDPAYGQYF. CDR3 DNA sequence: TGTGCCAGCCGCCGGGACCCAGCTTATGGGCAGTATTTT.

The CDR3 loop is CASSHTSGSTAGELFF. CDR3 nucleotide sequence: TGCGCCAGCAGCCATACTAGCGGGAGTACGGCCGGGGAGCTGTTTTTT. V and J are TRBV4-1 and TRBJ2-2, with 11 positions matching TRBD2. V gave up 3 bases and J gave up 6 bases; unmatched junction bases: 6. Germline V lookup: CDR1 MGHRA, CDR2 YSYEKL. The CDR3 consists of 16 residues.

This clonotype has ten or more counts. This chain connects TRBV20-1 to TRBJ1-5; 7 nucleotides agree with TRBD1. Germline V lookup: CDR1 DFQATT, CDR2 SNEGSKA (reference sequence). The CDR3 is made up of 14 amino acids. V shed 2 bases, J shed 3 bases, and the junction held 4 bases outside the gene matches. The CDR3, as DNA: TGCAGTGCTAGACTGACAGGGATCAATCAGCCCCAGCATTTT. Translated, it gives CSARLTGINQPQHF.

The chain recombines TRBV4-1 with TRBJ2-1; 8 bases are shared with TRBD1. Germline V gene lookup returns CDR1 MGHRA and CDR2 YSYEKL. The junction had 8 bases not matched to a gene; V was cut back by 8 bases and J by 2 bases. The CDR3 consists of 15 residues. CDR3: CASGGGTGTYNEQFF. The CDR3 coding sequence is TGCGCCAGCGGTGGGGGGACAGGAACCTACAATGAGCAGTTCTTC.

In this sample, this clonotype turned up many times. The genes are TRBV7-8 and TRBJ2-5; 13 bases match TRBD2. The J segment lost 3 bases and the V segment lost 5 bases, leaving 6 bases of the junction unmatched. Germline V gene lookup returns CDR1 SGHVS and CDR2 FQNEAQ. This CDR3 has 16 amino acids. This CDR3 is CASSAAGLAGKETQYF. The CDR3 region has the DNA TGTGCCAGCAGCGCGGCGGGACTAGCGGGAAAAGAGACCCAGTACTTC.

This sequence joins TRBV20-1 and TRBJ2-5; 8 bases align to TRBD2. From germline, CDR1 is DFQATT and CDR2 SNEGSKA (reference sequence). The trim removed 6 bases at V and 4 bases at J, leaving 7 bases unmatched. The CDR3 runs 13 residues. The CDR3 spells CSAHSGRIETQYF. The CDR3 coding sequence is TGCAGTGCCCACAGCGGGAGAATAGAGACCCAGTACTTC.

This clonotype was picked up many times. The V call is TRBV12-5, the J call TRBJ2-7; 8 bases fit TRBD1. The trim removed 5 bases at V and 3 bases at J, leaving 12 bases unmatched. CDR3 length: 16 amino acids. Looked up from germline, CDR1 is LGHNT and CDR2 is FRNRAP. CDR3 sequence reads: CASGIPGGQDLYEQYF. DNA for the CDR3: TGTGCTAGTGGTATTCCAGGGGGCCAAGATCTCTACGAGCAGTACTTC.

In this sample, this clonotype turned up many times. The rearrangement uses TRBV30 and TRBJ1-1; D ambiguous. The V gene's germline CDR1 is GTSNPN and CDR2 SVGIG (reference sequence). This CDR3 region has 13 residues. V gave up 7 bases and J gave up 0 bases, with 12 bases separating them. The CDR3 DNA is TGTGCCTTCTTTTTGGGGATGAACACTGAAGCTTTCTTT. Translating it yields CAFFLGMNTEAFF. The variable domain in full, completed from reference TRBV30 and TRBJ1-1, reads SQTIHQWPATLVQPVGSPLSLECTVEGTSNPNLYWYRQAAGRGLQLLFYSVGIGQISSEVPQNLSASRPQDRQFILSSKKLLLSDSGFYLCAFFLGMNTEAFFGQGTRLTVV.

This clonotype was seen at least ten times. CDR3 nucleotide sequence: TGCGCCAGCAGCTTGGAGACAGGGAAAGATACGCAGTATTTT. Protein: CASSLETGKDTQYF. V is TRBV5-1 and J is TRBJ2-3, with 7 bases lining up with TRBD1. Trimming took 0 bases from V and 5 from J; bases not matched to a gene: 3. The CDR3 loop spans 14 amino acids. The germline V gene has CDR1 SGHRS and CDR2 YFSETQ.

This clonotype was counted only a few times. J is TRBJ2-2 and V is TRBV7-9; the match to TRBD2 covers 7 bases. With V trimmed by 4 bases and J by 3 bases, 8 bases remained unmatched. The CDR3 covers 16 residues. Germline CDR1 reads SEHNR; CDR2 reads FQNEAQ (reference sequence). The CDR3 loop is CASSSPKGRDTGELFF. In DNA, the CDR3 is TGTGCCAGCAGCTCTCCAAAAGGGAGGGACACCGGGGAGCTGTTTTTT.

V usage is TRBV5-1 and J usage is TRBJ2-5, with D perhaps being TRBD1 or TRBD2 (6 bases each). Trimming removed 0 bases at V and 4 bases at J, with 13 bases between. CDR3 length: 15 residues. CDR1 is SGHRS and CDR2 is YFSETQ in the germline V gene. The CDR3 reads CASSLEVGGGETQYF. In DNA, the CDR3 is TGCGCCAGCAGCTTGGAGGTCGGAGGGGGAGAGACCCAGTACTTC.

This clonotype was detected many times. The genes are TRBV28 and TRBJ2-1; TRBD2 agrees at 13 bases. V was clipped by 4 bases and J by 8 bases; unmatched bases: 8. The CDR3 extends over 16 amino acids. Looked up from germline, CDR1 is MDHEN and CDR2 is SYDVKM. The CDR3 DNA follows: TGTGCCAGCAGTTCCACTAGCGGGAGGGCCCTCGATGAGCAGTTCTTC. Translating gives CASSSTSGRALDEQFF.

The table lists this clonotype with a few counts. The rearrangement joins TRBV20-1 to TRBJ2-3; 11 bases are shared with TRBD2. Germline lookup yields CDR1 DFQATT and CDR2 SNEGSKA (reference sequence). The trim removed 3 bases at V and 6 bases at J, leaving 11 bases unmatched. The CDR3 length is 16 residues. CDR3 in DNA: TGCAGTGCTAGCCCCTCTCTAGCGGGAGGTCGGGATACGCAGTATTTT. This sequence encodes CSASPSLAGGRDTQYF.

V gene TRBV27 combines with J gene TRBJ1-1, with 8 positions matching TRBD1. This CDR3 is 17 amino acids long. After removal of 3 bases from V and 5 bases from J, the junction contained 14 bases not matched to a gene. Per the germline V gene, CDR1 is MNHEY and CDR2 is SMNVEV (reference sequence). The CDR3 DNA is TGTGCCAGCAGTTTGGGGGGGGCAGGGGGCAAGGTGACTGAAGCTTTCTTT. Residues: CASSLGGAGGKVTEAFF.

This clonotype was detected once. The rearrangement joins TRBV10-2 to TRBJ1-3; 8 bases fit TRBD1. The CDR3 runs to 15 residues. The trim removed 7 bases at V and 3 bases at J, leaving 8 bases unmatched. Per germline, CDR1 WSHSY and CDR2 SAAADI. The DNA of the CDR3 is TGCGCCAGCACTGAAGACAGGGGTGATGGAAACACCATATATTTT. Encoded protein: CASTEDRGDGNTIYF.

For the CDR3, the DNA is TGCAGTGCTAGAGGGTCGACAGCTCTGGGCTCCTACGAGCAGTACTTC. This gives the protein CSARGSTALGSYEQYF. The gene calls are TRBV20-1 and TRBJ2-7; tentative D call: TRBD1 (5 bases). This CDR3 region has 16 residues. Germline-derived CDR1 and CDR2 are DFQATT and SNEGSKA (reference sequence). V lost 1 base and J lost 0, with 16 bases in between.

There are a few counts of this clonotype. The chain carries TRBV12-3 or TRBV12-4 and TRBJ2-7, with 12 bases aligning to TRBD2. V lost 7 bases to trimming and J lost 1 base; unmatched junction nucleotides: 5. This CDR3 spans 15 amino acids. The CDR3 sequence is CASTQGLAGSYEQYF. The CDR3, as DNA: TGTGCCAGCACCCAGGGACTAGCGGGTTCCTACGAGCAGTACTTC.

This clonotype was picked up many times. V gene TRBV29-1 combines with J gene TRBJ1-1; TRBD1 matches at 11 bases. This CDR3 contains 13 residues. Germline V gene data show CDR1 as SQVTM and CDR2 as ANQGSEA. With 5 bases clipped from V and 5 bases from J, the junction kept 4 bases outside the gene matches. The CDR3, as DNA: TGCAGCGTTTCCGGGACAGGGGGGACTGAAGCTTTCTTT. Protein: CSVSGTGGTEAFF.

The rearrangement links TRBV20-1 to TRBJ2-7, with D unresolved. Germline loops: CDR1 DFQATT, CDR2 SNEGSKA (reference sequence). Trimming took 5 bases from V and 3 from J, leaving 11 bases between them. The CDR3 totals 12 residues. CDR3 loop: CSAPRTVYEQYF. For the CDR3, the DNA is TGCAGTGCTCCCCGGACGGTCTACGAGCAGTACTTC.

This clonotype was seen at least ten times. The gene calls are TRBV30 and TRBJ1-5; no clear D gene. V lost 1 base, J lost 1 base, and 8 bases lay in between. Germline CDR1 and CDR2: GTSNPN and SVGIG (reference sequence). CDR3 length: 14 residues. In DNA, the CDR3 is TGTGCCTGGAGTGGAGCGAAAAGCAATCAGCCCCAGCATTTT. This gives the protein CAWSGAKSNQPQHF. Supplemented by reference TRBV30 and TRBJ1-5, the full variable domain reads SQTIHQWPATLVQPVGSPLSLECTVEGTSNPNLYWYRQAAGRGLQLLFYSVGIGQISSEVPQNLSASRPQDRQFILSSKKLLLSDSGFYLCAWSGAKSNQPQHFGDGTRLSIL.

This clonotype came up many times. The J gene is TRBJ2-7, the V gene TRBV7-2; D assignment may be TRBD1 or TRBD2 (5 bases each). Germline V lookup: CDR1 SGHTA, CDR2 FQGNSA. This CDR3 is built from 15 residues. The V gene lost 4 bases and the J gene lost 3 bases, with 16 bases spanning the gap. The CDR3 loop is CASSYEPGTVYEQYF. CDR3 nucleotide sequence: TGTGCCAGCAGCTACGAACCCGGGACGGTCTACGAGCAGTACTTC.

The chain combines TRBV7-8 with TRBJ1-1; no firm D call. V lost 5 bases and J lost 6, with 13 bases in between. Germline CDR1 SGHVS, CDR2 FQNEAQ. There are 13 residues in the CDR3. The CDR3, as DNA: TGTGCCAGCAGCCATTCAAGTTTCCCTGAAGCTTTCTTT. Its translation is CASSHSSFPEAFF. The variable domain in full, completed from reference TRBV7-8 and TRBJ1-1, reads GAGVSQSPRYKVAKRGQDVALRCDPISGHVSLFWYQQALGQGPEFLTYFQNEAQLDKSGLPSDRFFAERPEGSVSTLKIQRTQQEDSAVYLCASSHSSFPEAFFGQGTRLTVV.

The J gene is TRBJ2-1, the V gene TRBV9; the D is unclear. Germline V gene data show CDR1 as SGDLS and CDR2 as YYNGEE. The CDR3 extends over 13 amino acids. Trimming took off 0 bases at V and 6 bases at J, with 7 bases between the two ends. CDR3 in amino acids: CASSVAPGNEQFF. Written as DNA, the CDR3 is TGTGCCAGCAGCGTAGCCCCGGGCAATGAGCAGTTCTTC.

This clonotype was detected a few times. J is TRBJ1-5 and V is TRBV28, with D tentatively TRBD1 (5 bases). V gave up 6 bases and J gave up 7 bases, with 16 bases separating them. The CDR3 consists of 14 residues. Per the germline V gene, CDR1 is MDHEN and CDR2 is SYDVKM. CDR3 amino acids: CASRSGHYQQPQHF. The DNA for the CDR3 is TGTGCCAGCAGAAGCGGACATTACCAACAGCCCCAGCATTTT.

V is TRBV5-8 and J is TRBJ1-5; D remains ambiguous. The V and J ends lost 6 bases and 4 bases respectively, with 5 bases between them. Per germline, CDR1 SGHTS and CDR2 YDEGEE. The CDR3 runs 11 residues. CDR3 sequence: CASTRNQPQHF. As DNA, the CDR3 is TGTGCCAGCACCCGGAATCAGCCCCAGCATTTT.

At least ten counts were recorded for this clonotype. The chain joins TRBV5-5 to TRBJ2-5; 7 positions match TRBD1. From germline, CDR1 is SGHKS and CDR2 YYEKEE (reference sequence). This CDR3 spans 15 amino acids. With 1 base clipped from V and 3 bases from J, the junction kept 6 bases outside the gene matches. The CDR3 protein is CASSLWDRREETQYF. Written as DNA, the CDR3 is TGTGCCAGCAGCTTGTGGGACAGACGAGAAGAGACCCAGTACTTC.